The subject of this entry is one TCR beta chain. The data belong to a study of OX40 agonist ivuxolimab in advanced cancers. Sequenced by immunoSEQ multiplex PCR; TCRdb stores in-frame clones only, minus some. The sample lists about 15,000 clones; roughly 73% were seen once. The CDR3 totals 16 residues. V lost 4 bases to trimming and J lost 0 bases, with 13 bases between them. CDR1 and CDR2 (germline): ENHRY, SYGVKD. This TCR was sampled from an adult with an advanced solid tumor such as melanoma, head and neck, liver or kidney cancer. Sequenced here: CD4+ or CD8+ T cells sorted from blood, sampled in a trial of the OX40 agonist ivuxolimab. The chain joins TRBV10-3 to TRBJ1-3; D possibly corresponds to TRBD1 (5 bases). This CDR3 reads CAISGHRSSSGNTIYF. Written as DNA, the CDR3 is TGTGCCATCAGTGGTCACAGGTCGAGCTCTGGAAACACCATATATTTT.